Listed below are T cell receptor beta chains from one sample, sequenced in a study of vaccination and CD4 T cells after COVID-19. TCRdb re-analysed the PCR reads in MiXCR, keeping a single row per CDR3 protein. The sample has some 4,400 distinct CDR3 sequences, about three fifths seen once. These receptors have no known antigen. Material for sequencing was CD4+ T cells from blood, cultured in vitro. Source of these receptors: a human donor in good health. Each CDR3 is given with its conserved first and last residue. The order of the fields is clone size, D gene, V gene, J gene, CDR3 protein, CDR3 DNA. A D gene is named only where the DNA matches it firmly. Where a row states a size, it is once, few, many or the class of an expanded clone; other rows omit it.

-	-	TRBV10-2	TRBJ1-2	CASSESNPGGYTF	TGCGCCAGCAGTGAGTCGAATCCTGGAGGCTACACCTTC
-	-	TRBV6-5	TRBJ1-2	CASSYSVGATGGYTF	TGTGCCAGCAGTTACTCGGTTGGGGCGACGGGCGGCTACACCTTC
-	TRBD2	TRBV6-5	TRBJ2-7	CASSYYLGLAGYEQYF	TGTGCCAGCAGTTACTACCTGGGACTAGCGGGGTACGAGCAGTACTTC
-	TRBD1	TRBV5-4	TRBJ2-5	CASSLEGDRGAETQYF	TGTGCCAGCAGCTTGGAGGGGGACAGGGGGGCGGAGACCCAGTACTTC
once	TRBD2	TRBV4-1	TRBJ2-1	CASSHVYTGGPDEQFF	TGCGCCAGCAGCCACGTGTATACGGGAGGGCCGGATGAGCAGTTCTTC
-	TRBD1	TRBV11-2	TRBJ1-1	CASHWGPDRGTEAFF	TGTGCCAGCCACTGGGGCCCAGACAGGGGAACTGAAGCTTTCTTT
-	-	TRBV28	TRBJ1-1	CASSLLSGLSVPEAFF	TGTGCCAGCAGTTTATTGAGCGGGCTTTCTGTCCCTGAAGCTTTCTTT
-	-	TRBV20-1	TRBJ1-2	CSARRAADYGYTF	TGCAGTGCTAGGCGGGCGGCGGACTATGGCTACACCTTC
-	-	TRBV7-2	TRBJ2-1	CASSFNSRDLFYNEQFF	TGTGCCAGCAGCTTCAACTCTCGGGACTTATTCTACAATGAGCAGTTCTTC
-	-	TRBV3-1	TRBJ1-6	CASSPPTGGYSPLHF	TGTGCCAGCAGCCCCCCGACAGGAGGATATTCACCCCTCCACTTT
-	-	TRBV20-1	TRBJ1-6	CSATQTGPLHF	TGCAGTGCTACACAGACTGGACCCCTCCACTTT
-	TRBD1	TRBV10-3	TRBJ1-6	CAIRTTGVEALHF	TGTGCCATCAGGACTACAGGGGTAGAGGCCCTCCACTTT
-	TRBD1	TRBV4-1	TRBJ1-2	CASSQPGQGSYGYTF	TGCGCCAGCAGCCAGCCGGGACAGGGGTCTTATGGCTACACCTTC
-	-	TRBV19	TRBJ1-5	CASSFSPGRETKNNQPQHF	TGTGCCAGTAGTTTCTCTCCGGGACGAGAAACTAAAAACAATCAGCCCCAGCATTTT
few	TRBD1	TRBV20-1	TRBJ1-5	CSARDTRGNQPQHF	TGCAGTGCTAGAGATACCAGGGGGAATCAGCCCCAGCATTTT
-	-	TRBV2	TRBJ2-2	CASSEDSNTGELFF	TGTGCCAGCAGTGAAGACAGTAACACCGGGGAGCTGTTTTTT
-	-	TRBV20-1	TRBJ2-7	CSARGPLGEQYF	TGCAGTGCTAGAGGGCCCTTAGGGGAGCAGTACTTC
-	TRBD2	TRBV6-1	TRBJ2-5	CASSALAGGLQETQYF	TGTGCCAGCAGTGCGTTAGCGGGGGGACTCCAAGAGACCCAGTACTTC
-	-	TRBV30	TRBJ1-1	CAWSDAWSILNTEAFF	TGTGCCTGGAGTGACGCCTGGTCTATTCTGAACACTGAAGCTTTCTTT
-	-	TRBV20-1	TRBJ1-2	CSAERTVRYGYTF	TGCAGTGCCGAGAGGACGGTTCGGTATGGCTACACCTTC
-	-	TRBV20-1	TRBJ1-4	CSASYPNEKLFF	TGCAGTGCTAGCTATCCTAATGAAAAACTGTTTTTT
few	TRBD1	TRBV7-2	TRBJ1-2	CASSDRGLGYTF	TGTGCCAGCAGCGACAGGGGGCTTGGCTACACCTTC
few	TRBD1	TRBV28	TRBJ1-5	CASSGPDRVDQPQHF	TGTGCCAGCAGTGGTCCGGACAGGGTGGATCAGCCCCAGCATTTT
few	-	TRBV2	TRBJ1-2	CASSVLTLTRPAANYGYTF	TGTGCCAGCAGTGTCCTAACTCTGACACGTCCCGCTGCTAACTATGGCTACACCTTC
-	-	TRBV7-9	TRBJ2-2	CASSLFSASKSSGELFF	TGTGCCAGCAGCTTATTTAGCGCTTCCAAAAGTAGTGGGGAGCTGTTTTTT
-	TRBD1	TRBV6-5	TRBJ2-1	CASSYQTGKGASRRHNEQFF	TGTGCCAGCAGTTACCAGACAGGGAAAGGTGCCTCGAGGCGGCACAATGAGCAGTTCTTC
once	TRBD2	TRBV7-2	TRBJ2-5	CASSLGRGQETQYF	TGTGCCAGCAGCCTTGGGAGGGGACAAGAGACCCAGTACTTC
-	-	TRBV7-7	TRBJ2-3	CASSLQGTDTQYF	TGTGCCAGCAGCTTACAGGGCACAGATACGCAGTATTTT
-	TRBD2	TRBV7-9	TRBJ2-2	CASSLSGRAGELFF	TGTGCCAGCAGCTTAAGCGGGAGGGCCGGGGAGCTGTTTTTT
-	-	TRBV6-5	TRBJ1-2	CASSYSSANYGYTF	TGTGCCAGCAGTTACTCTTCAGCTAACTATGGCTACACCTTC
-	TRBD2	TRBV29-1	TRBJ2-5	CSVEGGLAGRGTQYF	TGCAGCGTCGAAGGGGGACTAGCGGGGCGGGGGACCCAGTACTTC
few	-	TRBV7-9	TRBJ2-3	CASSLDDSGHGTDTQYF	TGTGCCAGCAGCTTAGATGATAGCGGCCATGGCACAGATACGCAGTATTTT
-	-	TRBV4-2	TRBJ1-5	CASSQVSAGDQPQHF	TGTGCCAGCAGCCAAGTTTCCGCGGGGGATCAGCCCCAGCATTTT
few	-	TRBV11-2	TRBJ1-2	CASSFGALDNYGYTF	TGTGCCAGCAGCTTCGGCGCCCTGGACAACTATGGCTACACCTTC
-	TRBD1	TRBV7-8	TRBJ2-3	CASSSVGTAYTDTQYF	TGTGCCAGCAGCTCCGTAGGGACAGCTTACACAGATACGCAGTATTTT
-	-	TRBV4-1	TRBJ2-5	CASSQAGLTSETQYF	TGCGCCAGCAGCCAAGCGGGACTGACATCGGAGACCCAGTACTTC
-	TRBD2	TRBV19	TRBJ2-3	CASTLLAGGPSDTQYF	TGTGCCAGTACCCTACTAGCGGGGGGGCCATCAGATACGCAGTATTTT
few	TRBD2	TRBV7-6	TRBJ2-3	CASSLEGRARLAPRGDTQYF	TGTGCCAGCAGCTTAGAGGGACGGGCCCGACTAGCCCCAAGGGGAGATACGCAGTATTTT
-	TRBD1	TRBV29-1	TRBJ1-3	CSVRAADRDGNTIYF	TGCAGCGTCCGAGCCGCAGACAGGGATGGAAACACCATATATTTT
-	-	TRBV6-2/TRBV6-3	TRBJ1-5	CASSAPPQGMARNQPQHF	TGTGCCAGCAGTGCCCCTCCGCAGGGTATGGCGCGTAATCAGCCCCAGCATTTT
few	-	TRBV20-1	TRBJ1-2	CSAPGSGYTF	TGCAGTGCTCCCGGGTCTGGCTACACCTTC
once	-	TRBV7-6	TRBJ1-2	CASSPGRWEGRGGYTF	TGTGCCAGCAGCCCCGGGAGGTGGGAGGGTCGTGGTGGCTACACCTTC
-	TRBD1	TRBV28	TRBJ1-6	CASSLRTGDSPLHF	TGTGCCAGCAGTTTAAGGACAGGGGATTCACCCCTCCACTTT
-	-	TRBV9	TRBJ2-2	CASSVDQMGTGELFF	TGTGCCAGCAGCGTAGATCAGATGGGCACCGGGGAGCTGTTTTTT
few	-	TRBV19	TRBJ1-2	CASSLSGNGYTF	TGTGCCAGTAGTTTGAGCGGGAATGGCTACACCTTC
few	-	TRBV7-2	TRBJ1-1	CASSLQGGGNTEAFF	TGTGCCAGCAGCTTACAAGGAGGGGGAAACACTGAAGCTTTCTTT
-	-	TRBV11-2	TRBJ1-6	CASSLDSPLHF	TGTGCCAGCAGCTTAGATAGCCCCCTCCACTTT
-	TRBD1	TRBV19	TRBJ1-2	CASIGQAGYGYTF	TGTGCCAGTATTGGACAGGCAGGGTATGGCTACACCTTC
-	-	TRBV19	TRBJ1-5	CASSPLNRALTDQPQHF	TGTGCCAGTAGCCCCCTCAATCGGGCACTCACGGATCAGCCCCAGCATTTT
few	TRBD1	TRBV6-1	TRBJ1-6	CASNLQGPAYNSPLHF	TGTGCCAGCAACCTACAGGGGCCAGCTTATAATTCACCCCTCCACTTT
-	-	TRBV25-1	TRBJ1-6	CASSEYGGPLHF	TGTGCCAGCAGTGAATATGGAGGCCCCCTCCACTTT
-	-	TRBV7-2	TRBJ2-6	CASSLEEGFSGANVLTF	TGTGCCAGCAGCTTAGAGGAGGGATTCTCTGGGGCCAACGTCCTGACTTTC
-	TRBD2	TRBV7-2	TRBJ2-7	CASSLGWGLADYEQYF	TGTGCCAGCAGCTTAGGCTGGGGACTAGCAGACTACGAGCAGTACTTC
-	-	TRBV24-1	TRBJ2-7	CATSDVGPTSYEQYF	TGTGCCACCAGTGATGTGGGCCCTACCAGCTACGAGCAGTACTTC